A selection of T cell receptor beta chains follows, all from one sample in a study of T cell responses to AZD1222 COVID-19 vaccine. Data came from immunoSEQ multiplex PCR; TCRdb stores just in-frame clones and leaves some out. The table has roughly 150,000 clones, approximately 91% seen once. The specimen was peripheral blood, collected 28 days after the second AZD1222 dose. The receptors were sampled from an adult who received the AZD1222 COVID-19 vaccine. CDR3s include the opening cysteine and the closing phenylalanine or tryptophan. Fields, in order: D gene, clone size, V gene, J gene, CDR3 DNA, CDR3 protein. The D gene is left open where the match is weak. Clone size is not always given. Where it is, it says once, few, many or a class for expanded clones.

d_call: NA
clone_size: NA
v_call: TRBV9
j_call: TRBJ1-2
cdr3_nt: TGTGCCAGCAGCCCTAGTGGGGGTTTAAACTATGGCTACACCTTC
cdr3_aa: CASSPSGGLNYGYTF

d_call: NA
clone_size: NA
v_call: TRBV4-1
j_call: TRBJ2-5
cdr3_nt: TGCGCCAGCAGCCAAGATCGCACACTGACTCAAGAGACCCAGTACTTC
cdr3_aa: CASSQDRTLTQETQYF

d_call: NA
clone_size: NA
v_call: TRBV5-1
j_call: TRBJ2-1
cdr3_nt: TGCGCCAGCAGCTCCCCTGGCAGGGGCGCTTCCTACAATGAGCAGTTCTTC
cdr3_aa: CASSSPGRGASYNEQFF

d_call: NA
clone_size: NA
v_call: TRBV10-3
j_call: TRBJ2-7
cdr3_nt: TGTGCCATCAGTGACCGTCTGTCAGGGAATAAGCCCTACGAGCAGTACTTC
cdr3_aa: CAISDRLSGNKPYEQYF

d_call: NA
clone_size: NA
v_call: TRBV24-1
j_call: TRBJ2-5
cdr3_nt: TGTGCCACCAGTGATTCGTGGCGCGAAGAGACCCAGTACTTC
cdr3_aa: CATSDSWREETQYF

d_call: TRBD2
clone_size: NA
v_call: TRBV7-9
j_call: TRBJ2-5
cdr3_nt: TGTGCCAGCAGCCCCGGACTAGCGGGGGTAGAGACCCAGTACTTC
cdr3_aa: CASSPGLAGVETQYF

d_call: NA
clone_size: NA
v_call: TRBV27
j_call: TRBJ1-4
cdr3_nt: TGTGCCAGCAGCCCCCGGAGGGGTCTGGGTCGTAATGAAAAACTGTTTTTT
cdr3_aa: CASSPRRGLGRNEKLFF

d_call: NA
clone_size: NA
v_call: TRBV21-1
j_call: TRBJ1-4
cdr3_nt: TGTGCCAGCAGCAAAGTTAAATCTGGGACAGGCGAGAATGAAAAACTGTTTTTT
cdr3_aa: CASSKVKSGTGENEKLFF

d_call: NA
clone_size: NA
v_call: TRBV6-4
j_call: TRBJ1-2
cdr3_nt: TGTGCCAGCAGTGATGGGACGGGGTATCTTAGAACCTTC
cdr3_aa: CASSDGTGYLRTF

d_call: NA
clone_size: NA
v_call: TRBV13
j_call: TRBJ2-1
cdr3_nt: TGTGCCAGCAGCCCCCCGGGAGTCAATGAGCAGTTCTTC
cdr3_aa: CASSPPGVNEQFF

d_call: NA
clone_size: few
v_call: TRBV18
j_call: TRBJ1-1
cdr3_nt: TGTGCCAGCTCACCTTTACCAGGGGAAGCTGAAGCTTTCTTT
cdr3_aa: CASSPLPGEAEAFF